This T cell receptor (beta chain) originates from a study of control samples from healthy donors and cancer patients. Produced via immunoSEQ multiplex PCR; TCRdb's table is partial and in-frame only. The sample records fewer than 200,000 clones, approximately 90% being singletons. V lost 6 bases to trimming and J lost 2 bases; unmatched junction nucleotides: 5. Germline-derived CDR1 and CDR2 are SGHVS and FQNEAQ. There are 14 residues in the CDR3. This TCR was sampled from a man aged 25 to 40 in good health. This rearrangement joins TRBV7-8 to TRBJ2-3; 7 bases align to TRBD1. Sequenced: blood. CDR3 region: CASSLDRHTDTQYF. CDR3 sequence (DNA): TGTGCCAGCAGTTTGGACAGGCACACAGATACGCAGTATTTT.